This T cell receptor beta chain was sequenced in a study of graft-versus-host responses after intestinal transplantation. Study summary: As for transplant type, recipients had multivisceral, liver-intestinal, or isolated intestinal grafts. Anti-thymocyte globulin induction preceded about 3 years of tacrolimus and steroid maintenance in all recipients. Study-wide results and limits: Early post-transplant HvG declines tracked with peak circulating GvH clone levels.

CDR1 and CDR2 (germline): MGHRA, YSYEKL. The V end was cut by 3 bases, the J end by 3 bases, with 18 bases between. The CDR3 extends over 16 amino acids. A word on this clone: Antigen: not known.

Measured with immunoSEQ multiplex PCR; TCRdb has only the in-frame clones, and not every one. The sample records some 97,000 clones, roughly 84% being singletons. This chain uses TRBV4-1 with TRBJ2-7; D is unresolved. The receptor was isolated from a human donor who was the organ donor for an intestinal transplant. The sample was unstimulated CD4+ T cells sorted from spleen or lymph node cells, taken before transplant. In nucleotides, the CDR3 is TGCGCCAGCAGCCATCCGGGTGGGCAGCCGATCTACGAGCAGTACTTC. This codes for CASSHPGGQPIYEQYF.